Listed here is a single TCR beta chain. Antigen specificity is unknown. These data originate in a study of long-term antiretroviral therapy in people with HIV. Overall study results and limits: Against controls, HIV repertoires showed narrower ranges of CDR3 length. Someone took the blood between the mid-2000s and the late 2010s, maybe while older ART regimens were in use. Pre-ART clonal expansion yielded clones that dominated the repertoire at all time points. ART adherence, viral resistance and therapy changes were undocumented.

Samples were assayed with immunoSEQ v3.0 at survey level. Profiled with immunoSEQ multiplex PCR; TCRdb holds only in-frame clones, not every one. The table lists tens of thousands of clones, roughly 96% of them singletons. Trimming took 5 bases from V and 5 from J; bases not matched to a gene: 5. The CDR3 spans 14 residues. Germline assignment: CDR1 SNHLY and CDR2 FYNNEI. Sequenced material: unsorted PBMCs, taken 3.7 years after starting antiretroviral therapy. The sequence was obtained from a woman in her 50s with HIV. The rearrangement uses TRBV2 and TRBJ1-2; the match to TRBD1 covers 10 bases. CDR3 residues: CASSRQGARYGYTF. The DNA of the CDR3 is TGTGCCAGCAGTCGACAGGGGGCGCGGTATGGCTACACCTTC.